This record concerns one T cell receptor (beta chain) sequence. This CDR3 is 15 amino acids long. The J segment lost 4 bases and the V segment lost 5 bases, leaving 6 bases of the junction unmatched. Germline lookup yields CDR1 SEHNR and CDR2 FQNEAQ (reference sequence). The record originates from a study of blood T cell repertoires in COVID-19. Study background: Specimens from acute and convalescent COVID-19 originated in the United States, Italy and Spain. Sources were T cells, B-cell-depleted T cells, or PBMCs; the material itself was cDNA or gDNA.

Under the authors' procedure: Amplification of reference gene primers was used by the study to estimate nucleated cell counts. Method: immunoSEQ multiplex PCR; TCRdb's copy keeps in-frame clones and lacks some. V and J calls and clone size are given by that table; D and trimming were obtained from the DNA. In the table there are some 40,000 clones, around nine tenths of which are singletons. Material for sequencing was peripheral blood. This chain joins TRBV7-9 and TRBJ1-3; 9 bases agree with TRBD1. The sequence was obtained from a man aged 65 to 79 with acute or convalescent COVID-19. DNA for the CDR3: TGTGCCAGCAGCCAACAGGGGGCCGCAGGAAACACCATATATTTT. The encoded protein is CASSQQGAAGNTIYF.